This entry describes one TCR beta chain. The antigen is unknown. The entry originates in a study of cytomegalovirus exposure and HLA in healthy donors. Study observations and caveats: Usually a TCR sequence was rare, but some public TCRs were found in many donors.

This CDR3 is 13 amino acids long. J lost 7 bases, V lost 9 bases, and 7 bases had no gene match. CDR1 LNHDA and CDR2 SQIVND come from the germline V gene (reference sequence). Amplification used 60 Vbeta primers and 13 Jbeta primers. Sequenced by immunoSEQ multiplex PCR; TCRdb stores in-frame clones only, minus some. The data show some 120,000 clones, around 77% seen once. What was sequenced was PBMCs. The sequence was obtained from a man aged 40-50 years in good health and CMV-seropositive. The chain uses TRBV19 and TRBJ2-1, with 9 positions matching TRBD1. The CDR3 spells CASQDRGWNEQFF. The CDR3 coding sequence is TGTGCCAGCCAGGACAGGGGATGGAATGAGCAGTTCTTC.